The 9 T cell receptor beta chains below come from one sample, sequenced in a study of cytomegalovirus exposure and HLA in healthy donors. The PCR made use of 60 Vbeta and 13 Jbeta primers. Here immunoSEQ multiplex PCR was the method, and the copy in TCRdb shows in-frame clones only, minus some. This sample has about 98,000 clones, with roughly 76% found just once. The specimen sequenced was PBMCs. The source of these receptors is a man over 45 in good health and CMV-seronegative.

The chain couples TRBV2 to TRBJ2-1; 8 bases align to TRBD1. J lost 3 bases, V lost 5 bases, and 9 bases had no gene match. The CDR3 sequence is 16 residues long. CDR1 and CDR2 (germline): SNHLY, FYNNEI. Written as DNA, the CDR3 is TGTGCCAGCAGTCCCACCGACAGGGGCAACTACAATGAGCAGTTCTTC. Protein product: CASSPTDRGNYNEQFF.

This chain connects TRBV15 to TRBJ2-6; maybe TRBD1 (5 bases). The germline V and J ends were trimmed by 2 bases and 2 bases, with 13 bases remaining between them. The CDR3 runs 17 residues. CDR1 is LNHNV and CDR2 is YYDKDF in the germline V gene (reference sequence). The CDR3 protein is CATSRRTPRAGANVLTF. The CDR3 nucleotides are TGTGCCACCAGCAGACGAACACCCAGGGCTGGGGCCAACGTCCTGACTTTC.

The rearrangement uses TRBV11-2 and TRBJ1-1; 7 bases fit TRBD1. This CDR3 contains 15 residues. V trimming: 5 bases; J trimming: 0 bases; junction bases outside the gene matches: 6. The germline V gene encodes CDR1 SGHAT and CDR2 FQNNGV. CDR3 loop: CASSPRTGMNTEAFF. The DNA of the CDR3 is TGTGCCAGCAGCCCCAGGACAGGAATGAACACTGAAGCTTTCTTT.

V and J are TRBV21-1 and TRBJ2-7; the table assigns TRBD1, which was not confirmed against the DNA. TRBV21-1 is classified as a pseudogene. CDR3 length: 20 residues. The DNA of the CDR3 is TGTGCCAGCAGCAAAAACCCCTTCTTAAACCGCCACAGGGTGAACAACGAGCAGTACTTC. This sequence encodes CASSKNPFLNRHRVNNEQYF.

This chain connects TRBV2 to TRBJ2-5; 9 bases map to TRBD1. Germline values: CDR1 SNHLY, CDR2 FYNNEI. The ends lost 6 bases at V and 1 base at J; junction bases unmatched: 6. This CDR3 has 15 residues. CDR3 residues: CASSGQGTRQETQYF. DNA of the CDR3: TGTGCCAGCAGCGGACAGGGGACTCGCCAAGAGACCCAGTACTTC.

V usage is TRBV10-2 and J usage is TRBJ2-7, with TRBD2 matching 8 bases. CDR1 WSHSY and CDR2 SAAADI come from the germline V gene. The V segment lost 5 bases and the J segment 6 bases; nucleotides outside the gene matches: 21. This CDR3 is 18 amino acids long. CDR3 sequence (DNA): TGCGCCAGCAGTTCGGGAGGGGCAGGGGCACTACCACCGACCGAGCAGTACTTC. Residues: CASSSGGAGALPPTEQYF.

This chain connects TRBV6-6 to TRBJ1-1; tentative D call: TRBD1 (5 bases). CDR3 size: 14 residues. CDR1 and CDR2 (germline): MNHNY, SVGAGI (reference sequence). Trimming removed 5 bases from V and 5 bases from J, with 15 bases in between. In nucleotides, the CDR3 is TGTGCCAGCAGTCCCGCCCGGGGGTTGACTGAAGCTTTCTTT. Protein sequence: CASSPARGLTEAFF.

With regard to this clone: The junction shows a germline mismatch at one end, possibly a read error. The V call is TRBV5-4, the J call TRBJ2-3, with 11 positions matching TRBD2. CDR3 length: 12 amino acids. The germline CDR1 and CDR2 sequences are SGHNT and YYREEE (reference sequence). The CDR3 region is CASSFGSGGANF. For the CDR3, the DNA is TGTGCCAGCAGCTTCGGTAGCGGGGGGGCTAATTTT.

The J gene is TRBJ1-2, the V gene TRBV7-9; D remains unclear. The CDR3 spans 14 residues. V was shortened by 6 bases and J by 1 base, with 12 bases between the two germline ends. Germline-derived CDR1 and CDR2 are SEHNR and FQNEAQ (reference sequence). Written as DNA, the CDR3 is TGTGCCAGCAGGATCGAACAGCTTAACTATGGCTACACCTTC. Translation: CASRIEQLNYGYTF.